These 8 T cell receptor beta chains were all obtained from the same sample, sequenced in a study of cytomegalovirus exposure and HLA in healthy donors. The protocol was immunoSEQ multiplex PCR, while the TCRdb copy is restricted to in-frame clones and leaves out a portion. The sample lists roughly 150,000 clones; 70% to 85% were seen once. Sequencing was performed on PBMCs. These receptors were collected from a man aged 30-40 years in good health and CMV-seropositive.

V and J are TRBV14 and TRBJ2-7, with a weak D call TRBD2 (6 bases). V was trimmed by 0 bases and J by 3 bases, leaving 9 bases between them. This CDR3 has 14 residues. Per germline, CDR1 SGHDN and CDR2 FVKESK. The CDR3 sequence is CASSQDGGFYEQYF. The CDR3 nucleotides are TGTGCCAGCAGCCAAGATGGGGGGTTCTACGAGCAGTACTTC.

The chain links TRBV15 to TRBJ2-7, with D unclear. CDR3 length: 15 amino acids. The germline CDR1 and CDR2 sequences are LNHNV and YYDKDF (reference sequence). Trimming stripped 0 bases from V and 3 bases from J, with 12 bases between. Here the CDR3 DNA reads TGTGCCACCAGCAGAGATTCGGTGATACTCTACGAGCAGTACTTC. Amino acids: CATSRDSVILYEQYF.

V gene TRBV2 combines with J gene TRBJ2-6; unclear D gene. The V end was cut by 4 bases, the J end by 1 base, with 11 bases between. CDR1 is SNHLY and CDR2 is FYNNEI in the germline V gene. This CDR3 is built from 16 residues. The CDR3 DNA reads TGTGCCAGCAGTGGGGCTTCGAGATCTGGGGCCAACGTCCTGACTTTC. It codes for CASSGASRSGANVLTF.

The chain combines TRBV6-1 with TRBJ1-1; the D gene is possibly TRBD1 (5 bases). Germline CDR1 is MNHNS and CDR2 is SASEGT. V was shortened by 0 bases and J by 4 bases, with 9 bases between the two germline ends. The CDR3 loop spans 14 amino acids. CDR3 sequence (DNA): TGTGCCAGCAGTGAAGCCGCCGGGGGCACTGAAGCTTTCTTT. This sequence encodes CASSEAAGGTEAFF.

This clone has more than one count but fewer than ten. The chain combines TRBV4-1 with TRBJ2-3, with a weak D call TRBD1 (6 bases). CDR3 length: 15 amino acids. The V and J ends lost 1 base and 1 base respectively, with 9 bases between them. Germline CDR1 is MGHRA and CDR2 is YSYEKL. As DNA, the CDR3 is TGCGCCAGCAGCCAAGCAGGGGTGGGCACAGATACGCAGTATTTT. Amino acids: CASSQAGVGTDTQYF.

The chain recombines TRBV29-1 with TRBJ1-1; the D is unclear. The CDR3 sequence is 16 residues long. The ends were cut back, 6 bases at V and 4 bases at J, with 24 bases in the middle. Germline-derived CDR1 and CDR2 are SQVTM and ANQGSEA. CDR3 DNA: TGCAGCGTATCTAGGACTGTGTCGGGTCGGGGCACTGAAGCTTTCTTT. Translation gives CSVSRTVSGRGTEAFF. Supplemented by reference TRBV29-1 and TRBJ1-1, the full variable domain reads SAVISQKPSRDICQRGTSLTIQCQVDSQVTMMFWYRQQPGQSLTLIATANQGSEATYESGFVIDKFPISRPNLTFSTLTVSNMSPEDSSIYLCSVSRTVSGRGTEAFFGQGTRLTVV.

The DNA for the CDR3 is TGCGCCAGCAGCCAGACAGGGGCCCTGGCTAATGAAAAACTGTTTTTT. Protein product: CASSQTGALANEKLFF. The genes are TRBV4-3 and TRBJ1-4; 8 nucleotides match TRBD1. This CDR3 comprises 16 residues. J lost 3 bases, V lost 3 bases, and 6 bases had no gene match. CDR1 is LGHNA, CDR2 YSLEER, per germline.

The gene calls are TRBV2 and TRBJ1-2; 10 bases line up with TRBD1. The CDR3 is 14 residues long. V lost 2 bases to trimming and J lost 6 bases; unmatched junction nucleotides: 3. Germline V CDR1 and CDR2: SNHLY, FYNNEI. The chain's CDR3 is CASSERQGANGYTF. The CDR3 DNA sequence: TGTGCCAGCAGTGAAAGACAGGGGGCGAATGGCTACACCTTC.